These T cell receptor beta chains were read from a single sample in a study of T cell responses to AZD1222 COVID-19 vaccine. Clones were read by immunoSEQ multiplex PCR, and TCRdb kept only the in-frame ones, dropping some. The table includes 110,000 to 150,000 clones, 85% to 90% detected once. Here the sequenced sample was peripheral blood, taken on day 0 of AZD1222 vaccination. These receptors originate from an adult in good health. The CDR3 runs from the conserved cysteine through the conserved F or W. The order of the fields is clone size, CDR3 length, V gene, J gene, D gene, CDR3 DNA, CDR3 protein. D genes are given only for firm matches. The size entry is marked missing in some rows and otherwise reads once, few, many or a size class.

NA	14	TRBV6-4	TRBJ2-6	NA	TGTGCCAGCAGCGCCTTAGCTGGGGCCAACGTCCTGACTTTC	CASSALAGANVLTF
NA	17	TRBV3-1/TRBV3-2	TRBJ2-3	NA	TGTGCCAGCAGCCATCCCCTCGACGTAACTAGCACAGATACGCAGTATTTT	CASSHPLDVTSTDTQYF
NA	14	TRBV6-5	TRBJ1-4	TRBD1	TGTGCCAGCAGAGAGAGACAGGGCCGTGAAAAACTGTTTTTT	CASRERQGREKLFF
NA	15	TRBV27	TRBJ1-1	NA	TGTGCCAGCAGTTTAACGGCGACCATGAACACTGAAGCTTTCTTT	CASSLTATMNTEAFF
NA	14	TRBV7-2	TRBJ2-7	NA	TGTGCCAGCAGCTTAGACAGGGTCCTCGGCGAGCAGTACTTC	CASSLDRVLGEQYF
few	14	TRBV28	TRBJ2-7	NA	TGTGCCAGCAGTTCGCCAGAGCCCTCCTACGAGCAGTACTTC	CASSSPEPSYEQYF
NA	13	TRBV6-6	TRBJ1-2	TRBD1	TGTGCCAGCAGTACCACAGGGGACTATGGCTACACCTTC	CASSTTGDYGYTF
NA	14	TRBV30	TRBJ1-1	NA	TGTGCCTGGAGTCCAGATCGGGGTGACACTGAAGCTTTCTTT	CAWSPDRGDTEAFF
NA	16	TRBV5-1	TRBJ1-1	NA	TGCGCCAGCAGCCCCGCCGGGGGCAGGGGGAACACTGAAGCTTTCTTT	CASSPAGGRGNTEAFF
NA	14	TRBV18	TRBJ1-1	NA	TGTGCCAGCTCACCAACCCCCTGGGACACTGAAGCTTTCTTT	CASSPTPWDTEAFF
NA	14	TRBV2	TRBJ2-7	TRBD1	TGTGCCAGCAGCTTACTGACAGGGGGAGGCGAGCAGTACTTC	CASSLLTGGGEQYF
few	15	TRBV12-5	TRBJ2-1	NA	TGTGCTAGTGGTTTAGGGGGGGCCACCTACAATGAGCAGTTCTTC	CASGLGGATYNEQFF
NA	12	TRBV12-3/TRBV12-4	TRBJ2-3	NA	TGTGCCAGCAGTTTACCGCTGGATACGCAGTATTTT	CASSLPLDTQYF
NA	12	TRBV30	TRBJ1-4	NA	TGTGCCTGCTCCTCCGCGGGGGAAAAACTGTTTTTT	CACSSAGEKLFF
NA	13	TRBV27	TRBJ1-5	NA	TGTGCCAGCAGTTTATTTGGGCAAGGGCTCCAGCATTTT	CASSLFGQGLQHF
NA	15	TRBV19	TRBJ1-1	NA	TGTGCCAGTAGTATTTTCGGGACGTGGGGCACTGAAGCTTTCTTT	CASSIFGTWGTEAFF
NA	15	TRBV7-9	TRBJ2-7	NA	TGTGCCAGCAGCTTAGTGGCGGGCCCCTCCTACGAGCAGTACTTC	CASSLVAGPSYEQYF
NA	12	TRBV29-1	TRBJ2-5	TRBD1	TGCAGCGCCGAGGGGGCGCGGGAGACCCAGTACTTC	CSAEGARETQYF
NA	13	TRBV5-6	TRBJ1-1	NA	TGTGCCAGCAGCTTGCAAGCAGGGCGTGAAGCTTTCTTT	CASSLQAGREAFF
NA	14	TRBV7-3	TRBJ2-3	NA	TGTGCCAGCAGCCCTCCGGGACCAGGAGTGTTGCAGTATTTT	CASSPPGPGVLQYF